This TCR beta chain emerged from a study of quantifying T cell responses using KT2 cells. On the study more broadly: Reverse transcription used primers in the TCR alpha and beta constant regions. The second PCR was a qPCR stopped at a predetermined fluorescence threshold.

This clonotype was recorded at least ten times. The sample is PBMC spiked with counted cells of clone KT2. This CDR3 comprises 13 residues. V lost 3 bases, J lost 4 bases, and 6 bases lay in between. Germline lookup yields CDR1 MNHNS and CDR2 SASEGT. An oligo carrying a UMI was ligated to the cDNA 3' end. First-round PCR used about 4 cycles and beta primers RC1.1 and RC1.2 covering TRBC1 and TRBC2. TCRdb independently ran MiXCR on the UMI-ligation and nested PCR reads; one entry per CDR3 protein. The sample holds over 40,000 distinct CDR3 sequences; 9.5% to 13% are singletons and the top ten take under 11%.

The source is a human donor. The specimen was PBMCs spiked with cells of the T cell clone KT2. The chain is built from TRBV6-1 and TRBJ2-2; no reliable D call. The CDR3 sequence: CASSEAATGELFF. The CDR3 DNA reads as TGTGCCAGCAGTGAGGCGGCCACCGGGGAGCTGTTTTTT.